This T cell receptor (beta chain) was sequenced during a study of a mutant IDH1 vaccine in newly diagnosed glioma (dated by TCRdb to about 2021). For the study in its entirety: Of the approximately 30 treated patients, roughly 60% were male and approximately 38% were female, and the mean age was approximately 37 years. Before enrollment, patients had received standard therapy of radiotherapy alone, temozolomide alone, or radiochemotherapy with temozolomide; most received the combination. Peripheral blood samples were drawn at six visits, namely V03 (baseline), V05, V07, V10, V12 and V13. Longitudinal TCRB deep sequencing was performed for about two dozen treated patients wherever samples were available for exploratory analyses.

The CDR3 measures 14 amino acids from cysteine to phenylalanine. Kept here is only the CDR3 DNA, which spans 42 bases and is read in frame from base 1. Via the germline V gene, CDR1 is SNHLY and CDR2 FYNNEI. Trimming at the junction amounts to 6 bases on V and 4 bases on J, and the germline ends lie 13 bases apart. The library relied on the immunoSEQ multiplex PCR assay. Rearranged TCR beta chain sequences were amplified using the hsTCRB Kit according to the manufacturer's protocol. Sequencing of TCRB libraries was carried out on an Illumina MiSeq. The original pipeline was this. The kit vendor's proprietary platform handled demultiplexing, trimming and gene mapping. In its TCRdb copy, this immuneACCESS table keeps in-frame sequences only and misses some clones. Where compared with another copy, unresolved V genes explain less than half of these, and the others have no known cause. Clone size and the V and J calls come from that table; the DNA yielded D and trimming. The table for this sample lists about 32,000 clones; approximately 80% of them were counted only once. Approximately 19% of the sample lies in the top ten.

Worth noting for this clone: Which antigen it targets is not known. No clone much larger than this one lies a single base away; base qualities are absent.

Beyond this particular receptor, the publication reports: Pseudoprogression seemed to be unrelated to changes in the top peripheral T cell clonotypes found by TCRB sequencing. Immune responses induced by the vaccine were seen in about 93% of patients across multiple MHC alleles. PBMC samples for TCRB deep sequencing were selected based on availability. The authors stated that sample limitations prevented analyses of patient blood samples from being reproduced.

The intended sense of this specimen's time point label: baseline, week 1 (first vaccination visit). What the treatment or condition label conveys for this sample: pre-vaccination baseline after standard-of-care therapy. Newly diagnosed WHO grade 3 or 4 IDH1-mutant astrocytomas showing loss of nuclear ATRX were present in the donors. The samples were drawn from NOA16, a multicentre, single-arm, open-label phase I trial in Germany that tested a mutant IDH1 peptide vaccine in humans for the first time. Visit V03 blood draws served as the baseline sample for immunogenicity testing. Genomic DNA for TCRB sequencing was extracted from EDTA blood using the DNeasy Blood and Tissue Kit.

The chain is encoded by TRBV2 joined to TRBJ1-5; the D gene is possibly TRBD1, with 6 bases matching. The sample in question was PBMCs, obtained from a glioma patient treated with radiotherapy, temozolomide or both. This sequence was found in a man younger than 45 with glioma. The CDR3 protein sequence reads: CASRGDTGNQPQHF. The DNA sequence is given as TGTGCCAGCAGGGGCGATACAGGGAATCAGCCCCAGCATTTT.